This T cell receptor beta chain was observed in a study of T-cell reconstitution after alpha-beta-depleted transplantation in children. Researchers prepared the TCRbeta library using unique molecular identifiers, the study reports. TCRdb fed the PCR reads into MiXCR, producing one record per CDR3 protein. The sample shows about 500,000 distinct CDR3 sequences, over 25% of them seen only once. Germline values: CDR1 DFQATT, CDR2 SNEGSKA (reference sequence). J was trimmed by 8 bases and V by 4 bases; bases with no gene match: 14. The CDR3 extends over 15 amino acids. The sample here was PBMCs from the stem cell graft donor, taken from the stem cell graft. The source is a human donor who donated a stem cell graft to a child with aplastic anemia. The chain combines TRBV20-1 with TRBJ2-1, with 7 nucleotides matching TRBD2. CDR3 sequence reads: CSANPTSRAQDEQFF. The CDR3 DNA sequence: TGCAGTGCTAACCCGACTAGCAGGGCTCAAGATGAGCAGTTCTTC.